This T cell receptor beta chain was captured in a study of CD4 T cells in relation to SARS-CoV-2 and coronaviruses. Study-wide results and caveats: Each donor contributed either pre-pandemic or post-infection samples, not both.

TCRdb's copy holds only in-frame clones and misses some; the assay was immunoSEQ multiplex PCR. This table has 60,000 to 75,000 clones, 85% to 95% appearing once. In germline, CDR1 is SGHNT, CDR2 YENEEA. This CDR3 is 15 amino acids long. Trimming left V 5 bases short and J 3 bases short, with 14 bases between. With respect to this clone: The antigen remains unidentified.

CD4+ T cells from unexposed donors were obtained before the COVID-19 pandemic (2011-2018). V gene TRBV11-3 combines with J gene TRBJ2-1; possible D gene TRBD2, 6 bases. The sequence was obtained from a human donor in good health. Material for sequencing was naive CD4+ T cells from PBMCs. Subset indicated: naive CD4+ T cells isolated by negative enrichment. The DNA for the CDR3 is TGTGCCAGCAGCGTCCGCGGGGCCCTCTACAATGAGCAGTTCTTC. Translating gives CASSVRGALYNEQFF.